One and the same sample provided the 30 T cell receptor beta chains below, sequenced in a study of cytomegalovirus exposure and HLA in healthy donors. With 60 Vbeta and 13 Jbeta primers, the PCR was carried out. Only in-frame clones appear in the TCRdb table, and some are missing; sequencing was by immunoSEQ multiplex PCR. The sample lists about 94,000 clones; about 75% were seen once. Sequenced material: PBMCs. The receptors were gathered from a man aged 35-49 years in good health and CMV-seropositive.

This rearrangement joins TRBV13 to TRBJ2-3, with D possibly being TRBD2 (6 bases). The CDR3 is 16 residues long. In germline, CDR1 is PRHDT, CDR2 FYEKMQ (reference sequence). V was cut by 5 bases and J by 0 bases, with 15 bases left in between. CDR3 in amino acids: CASSLRGTSSTDTQYF. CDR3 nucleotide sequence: TGTGCCAGCAGCCTACGGGGGACCTCTAGCACAGATACGCAGTATTTT. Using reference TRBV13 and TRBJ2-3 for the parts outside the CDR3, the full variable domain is AAGVIQSPRHLIKEKRETATLKCYPIPRHDTVYWYQQGPGQDPQFLISFYEKMQSDKGSIPDRFSAQQFSDYHSELNMSSLELGDSALYFCASSLRGTSSTDTQYFGPGTRLTVL.

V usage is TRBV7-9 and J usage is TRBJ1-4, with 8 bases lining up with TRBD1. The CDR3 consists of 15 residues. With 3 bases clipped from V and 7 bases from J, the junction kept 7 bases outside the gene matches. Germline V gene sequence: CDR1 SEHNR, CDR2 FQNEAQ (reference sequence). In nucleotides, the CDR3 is TGTGCCAGCAGCTTCCCCTGGACAGGGTTTGAAAAACTGTTTTTT. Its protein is CASSFPWTGFEKLFF. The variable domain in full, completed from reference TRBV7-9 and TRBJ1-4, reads DTGVSQNPRHKITKRGQNVTFRCDPISEHNRLYWYRQTLGQGPEFLTYFQNEAQLEKSRLLSDRFSAERPKGSFSTLEIQRTEQGDSAMYLCASSFPWTGFEKLFFGSGTQLSVL.

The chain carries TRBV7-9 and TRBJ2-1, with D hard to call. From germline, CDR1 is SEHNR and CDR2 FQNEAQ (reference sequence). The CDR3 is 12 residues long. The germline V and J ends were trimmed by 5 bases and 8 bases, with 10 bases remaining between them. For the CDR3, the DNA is TGTGCCAGCAGCCTTGGAGTGGATGAGCAGTTCTTC. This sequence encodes CASSLGVDEQFF.

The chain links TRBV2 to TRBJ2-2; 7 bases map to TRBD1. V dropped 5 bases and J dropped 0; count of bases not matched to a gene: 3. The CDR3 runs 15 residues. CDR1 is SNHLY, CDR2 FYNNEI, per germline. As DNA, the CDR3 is TGTGCCAGCAGTTGGACAGGTGCGAACACCGGGGAGCTGTTTTTT. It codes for CASSWTGANTGELFF. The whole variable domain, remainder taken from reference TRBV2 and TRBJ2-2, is EPEVTQTPSHQVTQMGQEVILRCVPISNHLYFYWYRQILGQKVEFLVSFYNNEISEKSEIFDDQFSVERPDGSNFTLKIRSTKLEDSAMYFCASSWTGANTGELFFGEGSRLTVL.

The CDR3 DNA sequence: TGCAGCGTTGCCAGGGTCAATGAGCAGTTCTTC. Its translation is CSVARVNEQFF. The chain combines TRBV29-1 with TRBJ2-1, with a weak D call TRBD1 (5 bases). Germline assignment: CDR1 SQVTM and CDR2 ANQGSEA. V lost 4 bases and J lost 6, with 7 bases in between. The CDR3 has 11 residues.

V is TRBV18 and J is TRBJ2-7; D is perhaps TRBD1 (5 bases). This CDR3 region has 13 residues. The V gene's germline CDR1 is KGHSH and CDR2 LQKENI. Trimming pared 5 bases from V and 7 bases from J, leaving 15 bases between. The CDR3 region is CASSGVRVEEQYF. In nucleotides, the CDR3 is TGTGCCAGCTCAGGGGTCAGGGTCGAGGAGCAGTACTTC. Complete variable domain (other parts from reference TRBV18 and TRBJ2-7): NAGVMQNPRHLVRRRGQEARLRCSPMKGHSHVYWYRQLPEEGLKFMVYLQKENIIDESGMPKERFSAEFPKEGPSILRIQQVVRGDSAAYFCASSGVRVEEQYFGPGTRLTVT.

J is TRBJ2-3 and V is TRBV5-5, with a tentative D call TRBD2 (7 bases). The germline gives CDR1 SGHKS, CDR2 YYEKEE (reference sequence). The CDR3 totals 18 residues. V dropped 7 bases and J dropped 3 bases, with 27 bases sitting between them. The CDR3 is CASSTATAHGGQTDTQYF. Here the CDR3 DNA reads TGTGCCAGCTCGACGGCAACGGCCCACGGGGGGCAGACAGATACGCAGTATTTT.

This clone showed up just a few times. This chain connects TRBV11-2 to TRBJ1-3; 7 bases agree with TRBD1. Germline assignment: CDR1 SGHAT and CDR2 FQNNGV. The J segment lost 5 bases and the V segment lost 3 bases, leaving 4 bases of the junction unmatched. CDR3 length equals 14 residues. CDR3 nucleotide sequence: TGTGCCAGCAGCTTTGGGACAGAGAGAAACACCATATATTTT. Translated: CASSFGTERNTIYF.

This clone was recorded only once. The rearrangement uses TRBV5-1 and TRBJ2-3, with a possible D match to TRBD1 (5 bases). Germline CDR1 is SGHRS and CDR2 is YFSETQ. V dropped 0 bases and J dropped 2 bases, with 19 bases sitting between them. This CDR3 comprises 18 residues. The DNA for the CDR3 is TGCGCCAGCAGCTTGGAGGGGCCACCCCCTCTGAACACAGATACGCAGTATTTT. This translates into CASSLEGPPPLNTDTQYF.

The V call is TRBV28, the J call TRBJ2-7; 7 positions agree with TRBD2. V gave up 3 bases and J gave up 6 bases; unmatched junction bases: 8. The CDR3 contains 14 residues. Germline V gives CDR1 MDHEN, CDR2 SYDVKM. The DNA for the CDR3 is TGTGCCAGCAGTTTGTTGCAGGGAGGGTCCGAGCAGTACTTC. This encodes CASSLLQGGSEQYF.

The CDR3 protein is CASSFGGADGYTF. CDR3 DNA: TGTGCCAGCAGCTTTGGGGGCGCGGACGGCTACACCTTC. The genes are TRBV7-9 and TRBJ1-2; possibly TRBD1 for D (6 bases). The CDR3 has 13 amino acids. V was clipped by 3 bases and J by 8 bases, with 13 bases between them. From germline, CDR1 is SEHNR and CDR2 FQNEAQ (reference sequence).

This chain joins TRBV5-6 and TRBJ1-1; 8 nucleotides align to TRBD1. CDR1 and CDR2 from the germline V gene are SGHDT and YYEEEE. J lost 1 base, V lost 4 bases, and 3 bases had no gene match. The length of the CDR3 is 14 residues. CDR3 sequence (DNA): TGTGCCAGCAGCAATACAGGGGGGAACACTGAAGCTTTCTTT. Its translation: CASSNTGGNTEAFF.

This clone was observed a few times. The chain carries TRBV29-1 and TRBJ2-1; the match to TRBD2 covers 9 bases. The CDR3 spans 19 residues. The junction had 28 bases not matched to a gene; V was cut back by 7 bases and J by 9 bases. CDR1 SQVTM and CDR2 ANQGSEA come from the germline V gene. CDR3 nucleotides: TGCAGCGCTCTCCCGGGACGTAAAGGGACTAGCCGGGAGTTAGGTGAGCAGTTCTTC. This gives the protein CSALPGRKGTSRELGEQFF.

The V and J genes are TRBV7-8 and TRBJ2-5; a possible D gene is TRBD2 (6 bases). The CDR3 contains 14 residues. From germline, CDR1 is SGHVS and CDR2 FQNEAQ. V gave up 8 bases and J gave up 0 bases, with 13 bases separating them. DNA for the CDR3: TGTGCCAGCGCTGCCGTAGCGGACCAAGAGACCCAGTACTTC. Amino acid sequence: CASAAVADQETQYF.

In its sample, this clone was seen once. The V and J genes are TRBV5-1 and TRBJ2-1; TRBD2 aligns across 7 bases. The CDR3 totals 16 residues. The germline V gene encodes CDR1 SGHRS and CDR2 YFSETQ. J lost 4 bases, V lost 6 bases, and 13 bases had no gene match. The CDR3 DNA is TGCGCCAGCACCCTCTCCGCGGGAGTAGAATACAATGAGCAGTTCTTC. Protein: CASTLSAGVEYNEQFF.

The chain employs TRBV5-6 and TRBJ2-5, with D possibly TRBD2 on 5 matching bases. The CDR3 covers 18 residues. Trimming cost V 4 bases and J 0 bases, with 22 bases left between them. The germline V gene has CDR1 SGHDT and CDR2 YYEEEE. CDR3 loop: CASSTGWVGGTYQETQYF. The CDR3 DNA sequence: TGTGCCAGCAGCACGGGTTGGGTCGGAGGAACGTACCAAGAGACCCAGTACTTC.

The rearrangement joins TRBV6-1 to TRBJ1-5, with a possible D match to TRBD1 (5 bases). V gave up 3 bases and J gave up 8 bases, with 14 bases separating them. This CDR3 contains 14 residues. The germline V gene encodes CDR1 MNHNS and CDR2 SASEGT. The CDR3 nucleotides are TGTGCCAGCAGTGATTTTACAGGTGTAAAGCCCCAGCATTTT. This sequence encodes CASSDFTGVKPQHF.

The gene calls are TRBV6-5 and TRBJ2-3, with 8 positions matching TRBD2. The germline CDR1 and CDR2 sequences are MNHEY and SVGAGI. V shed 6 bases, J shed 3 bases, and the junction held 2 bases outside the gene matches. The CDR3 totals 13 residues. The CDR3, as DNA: TGTGCCAGCAGGGTAGCGGGGACAGATACGCAGTATTTT. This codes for CASRVAGTDTQYF.

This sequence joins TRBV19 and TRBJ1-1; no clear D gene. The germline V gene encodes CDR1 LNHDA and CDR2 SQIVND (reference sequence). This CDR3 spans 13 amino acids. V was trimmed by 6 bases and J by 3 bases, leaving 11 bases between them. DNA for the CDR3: TGTGCCAGTAGCGGAACGAGGGACACTGAAGCTTTCTTT. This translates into CASSGTRDTEAFF.

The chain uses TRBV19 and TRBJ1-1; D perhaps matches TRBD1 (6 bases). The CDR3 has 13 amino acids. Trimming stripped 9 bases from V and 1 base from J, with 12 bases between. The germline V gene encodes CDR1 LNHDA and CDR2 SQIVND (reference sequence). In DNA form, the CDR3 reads TGTGCCAGCTACGGACAGCCGAACACTGAAGCTTTCTTT. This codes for CASYGQPNTEAFF.

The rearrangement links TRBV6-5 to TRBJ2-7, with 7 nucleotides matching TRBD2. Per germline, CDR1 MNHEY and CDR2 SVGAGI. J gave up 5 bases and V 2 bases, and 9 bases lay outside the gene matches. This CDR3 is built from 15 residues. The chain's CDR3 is CASSYGSGGKHEQYF. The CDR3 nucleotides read TGTGCCAGCAGTTACGGGTCGGGAGGTAAACACGAGCAGTACTTC.

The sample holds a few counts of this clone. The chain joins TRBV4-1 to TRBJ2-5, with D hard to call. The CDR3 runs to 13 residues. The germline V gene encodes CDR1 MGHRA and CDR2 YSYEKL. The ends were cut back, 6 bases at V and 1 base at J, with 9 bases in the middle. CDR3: CASSRLIQETQYF. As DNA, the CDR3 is TGCGCCAGCAGTAGACTGATCCAAGAGACCCAGTACTTC.

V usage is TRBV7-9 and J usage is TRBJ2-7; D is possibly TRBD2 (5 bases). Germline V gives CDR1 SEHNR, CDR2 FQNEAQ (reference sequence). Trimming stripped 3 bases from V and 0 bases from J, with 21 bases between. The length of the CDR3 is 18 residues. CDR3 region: CASSFPYGDPGNSYEQYF. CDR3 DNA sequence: TGTGCCAGCAGCTTCCCGTATGGGGATCCGGGAAACTCCTACGAGCAGTACTTC. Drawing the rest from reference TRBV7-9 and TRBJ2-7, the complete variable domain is DTGVSQNPRHKITKRGQNVTFRCDPISEHNRLYWYRQTLGQGPEFLTYFQNEAQLEKSRLLSDRFSAERPKGSFSTLEIQRTEQGDSAMYLCASSFPYGDPGNSYEQYFGPGTRLTVT.

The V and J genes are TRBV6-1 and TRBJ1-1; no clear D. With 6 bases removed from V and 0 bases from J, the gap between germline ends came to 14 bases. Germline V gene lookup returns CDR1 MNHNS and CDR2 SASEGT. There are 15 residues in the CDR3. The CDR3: CASSPRKTLNTEAFF. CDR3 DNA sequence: TGTGCCAGCAGCCCCAGGAAAACCCTGAACACTGAAGCTTTCTTT.

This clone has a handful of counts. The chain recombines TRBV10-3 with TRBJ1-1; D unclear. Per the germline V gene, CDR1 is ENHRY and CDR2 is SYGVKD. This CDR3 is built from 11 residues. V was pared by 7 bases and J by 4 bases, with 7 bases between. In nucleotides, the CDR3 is TGTGCCATCAAAAGGAGCACTGAAGCTTTCTTT. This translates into CAIKRSTEAFF.

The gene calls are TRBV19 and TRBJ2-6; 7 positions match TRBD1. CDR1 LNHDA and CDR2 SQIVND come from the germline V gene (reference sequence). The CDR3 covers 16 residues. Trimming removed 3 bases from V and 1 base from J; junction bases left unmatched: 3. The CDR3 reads CASSITTGSGANVLTF. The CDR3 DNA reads TGTGCCAGTAGTATTACGACAGGGTCTGGGGCCAACGTCCTGACTTTC.

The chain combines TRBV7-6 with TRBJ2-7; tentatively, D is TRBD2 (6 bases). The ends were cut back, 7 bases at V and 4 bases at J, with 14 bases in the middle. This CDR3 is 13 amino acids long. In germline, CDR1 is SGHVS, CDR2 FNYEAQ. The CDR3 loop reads CASTLGAGYEQYF. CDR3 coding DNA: TGTGCCAGCACCCTAGGGGCGGGATACGAGCAGTACTTC.

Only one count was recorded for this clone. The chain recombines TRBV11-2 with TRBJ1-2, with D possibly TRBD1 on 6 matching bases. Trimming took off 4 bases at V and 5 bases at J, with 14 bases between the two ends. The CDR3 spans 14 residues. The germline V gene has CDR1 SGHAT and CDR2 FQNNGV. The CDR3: CASSSQGRGYGYTF. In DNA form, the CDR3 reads TGTGCCAGCAGCTCCCAGGGGAGAGGGTATGGCTACACCTTC.

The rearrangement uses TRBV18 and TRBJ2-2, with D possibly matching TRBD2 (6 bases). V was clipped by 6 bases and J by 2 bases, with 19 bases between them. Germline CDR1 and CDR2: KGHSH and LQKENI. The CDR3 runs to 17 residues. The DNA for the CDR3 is TGTGCCAGCTCCACGGCCTGGGGGGTCCGTAACACCGGGGAGCTGTTTTTT. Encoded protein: CASSTAWGVRNTGELFF. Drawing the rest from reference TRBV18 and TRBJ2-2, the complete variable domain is NAGVMQNPRHLVRRRGQEARLRCSPMKGHSHVYWYRQLPEEGLKFMVYLQKENIIDESGMPKERFSAEFPKEGPSILRIQQVVRGDSAAYFCASSTAWGVRNTGELFFGEGSRLTVL.

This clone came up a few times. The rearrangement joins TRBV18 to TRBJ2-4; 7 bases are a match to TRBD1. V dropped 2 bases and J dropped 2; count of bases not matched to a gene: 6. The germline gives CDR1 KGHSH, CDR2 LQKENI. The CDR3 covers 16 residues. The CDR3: CASSPFDRATKNIQYF. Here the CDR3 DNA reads TGTGCCAGCTCACCATTCGACAGGGCCACCAAAAACATTCAGTACTTC.